The following is a TCR beta chain sequence with its context. The data stem from a study of blood T cell repertoires in COVID-19. Libraries were prepared by immunoSEQ multiplex PCR; TCRdb keeps only in-frame clonotypes and omits some of them. The profile shows roughly 49,000 clones, roughly 89% of them singletons. CDR1 is SGHVS, CDR2 FQNEAQ, per germline. CDR3 size: 12 residues. Trimming pared 5 bases from V and 11 bases from J, leaving 15 bases between. The specimen was peripheral blood. The sequence was obtained from a man in his fifties or sixties with active COVID-19. The chain combines TRBV7-8 with TRBJ1-1, with D tentatively TRBD1 (5 bases). The CDR3 DNA reads as TGTGCCAGCAGCCGGGGAGGGGTGGGGGCTTTCTTT. This translates into CASSRGGVGAFF.